Listed below are T cell receptor beta chains from one sample, sequenced in a study of blood T cell repertoires in COVID-19. The assay was immunoSEQ multiplex PCR, and TCRdb's table has in-frame clones only and misses some. The sample shows 200,000 to 250,000 clones, approximately 84% of them seen only once. The material sequenced was PBMCs or T cells enriched from blood (not recorded which). Receptor source: a man aged 55 to 70 who had recovered from COVID-19. The CDR3 runs from the conserved cysteine through the conserved F or W. A D gene is named only where the DNA matches it firmly. Some rows mark clone size as missing; the rest say once, few, many or name a class of expanded clone.

v_gene	abundance	d_gene	j_gene	CDR3nt	CDR3aa
TRBV11-2	.	TRBD1	TRBJ1-1	TGTGCCAGCAGCTTCGACAGGGACGGGACTGAAGCTTTCTTT	CASSFDRDGTEAFF
TRBV19	.	.	TRBJ1-2	TGTGCCAGTAGTACGGACAGATCTAACTATGGCTACACCTTC	CASSTDRSNYGYTF
TRBV11-3	few	.	TRBJ2-6	TGTGCCAGCACCCAGGACAGCTCTGGGGCCAACGTCCTGACTTTC	CASTQDSSGANVLTF
TRBV30	.	.	TRBJ2-7	TGTGCCTGGAGAGTGGGAGGCTACGAGCAGTACTTC	CAWRVGGYEQYF
TRBV5-4	.	TRBD1	TRBJ2-1	TGTGCCAGCAGCCCCGACAGGGCACGCTACAATGAGCAGTTCTTC	CASSPDRARYNEQFF
TRBV6-6	once	.	TRBJ2-5	TGTGCCAGCAGTTATCGGGACAAAACTGAGACCCAGTACTTC	CASSYRDKTETQYF
TRBV7-8	once	.	TRBJ1-2	TGTGCCAGCAGCTTAGGTCCGGGGGAAAGCTATGGCTACACCTTC	CASSLGPGESYGYTF
TRBV15	.	.	TRBJ2-3	TGTGCCACCCAGGACAGTTCCAGCACAGATACGCAGTATTTT	CATQDSSSTDTQYF
TRBV7-8	.	TRBD1	TRBJ1-5	TGTGCCAGCAGCTCCGGGACAGGGAGTCAGCCCCAGCATTTT	CASSSGTGSQPQHF
TRBV19	.	.	TRBJ2-2	TGTGCCAGTAGTATATTAGCCCGGGACTTGAACACCGGGGAGCTGTTTTTT	CASSILARDLNTGELFF
TRBV7-8	.	.	TRBJ2-2	TGTGCCAGCAGGGTGTCGGGGAACACCGGGGAGCTGTTTTTT	CASRVSGNTGELFF
TRBV27	.	.	TRBJ1-1	TGTGCCAGCAGTTACCACCCTGGAGGGTGGTACACTGAAGCTTTCTTT	CASSYHPGGWYTEAFF
TRBV24-1	.	.	TRBJ2-1	TGTGCCACCAGTGATTTCACCACCGGCTCCTACAATGAGCAGTTCTTC	CATSDFTTGSYNEQFF
TRBV14	.	.	TRBJ2-2	TGTGCCAGCAGCCAGGAGGTAGAGCTGTTTTTT	CASSQEVELFF
TRBV7-2	.	TRBD1	TRBJ2-7	TGTGCCAGCAGCTTAGTTCCGGGACAGGTGTACGAGCAGTACTTC	CASSLVPGQVYEQYF
TRBV11-1	once	TRBD1	TRBJ1-2	TGTGCCAGCAGCTGGACAGGGGCGTTTGGCTACACCTTC	CASSWTGAFGYTF
TRBV19	.	.	TRBJ2-7	TGTGCCAGTAGTATAACGGGAAGCTCCTACGAGCAGTACTTC	CASSITGSSYEQYF
TRBV7-9	.	.	TRBJ2-1	TGTGCCAGCAGCCACCCGCTCAGGGCCGAGCAGTTCTTC	CASSHPLRAEQFF
TRBV5-1	.	.	TRBJ1-4	TGCGCCAGCAGCTTGGGTGAGCGTAATGAAAAACTGTTTTTT	CASSLGERNEKLFF
TRBV10-3	.	.	TRBJ1-1	TGTGCCATCATGACAGGCGGTGGTGAAGCTTTCTTT	CAIMTGGGEAFF
TRBV24-1	.	TRBD2	TRBJ2-5	TGTGCCACCAGTGATTTAGGAGCGGGGGGACAAGAGACCCAGTACTTC	CATSDLGAGGQETQYF
TRBV5-1	.	.	TRBJ1-4	TGCGCCAGCAGCTTGAACGCAGGGTCAAATGAAAAACTGTTTTTT	CASSLNAGSNEKLFF
TRBV27	few	.	TRBJ1-1	TGTGCCAGCAGCCCCCGAACAGGGACGTACACTGAAGCTTTCTTT	CASSPRTGTYTEAFF
TRBV4-2	.	TRBD1	TRBJ1-2	TGTGCCAGCAGCCAAGGTCGACAGGGGGCCCGGGTTACCTTC	CASSQGRQGARVTF
TRBV7-9	.	TRBD1	TRBJ1-2	TGTGCCAGCAGCTTAAGGGACAGGGACCGCACTGATGGCTACACCTTC	CASSLRDRDRTDGYTF
TRBV5-1	.	.	TRBJ1-3	TGCGCCAGCAGCTTGGGGGTTCTGGGGCAAACTGGAAACACCATATATTTT	CASSLGVLGQTGNTIYF